This entry lists 5 T cell receptor beta chains sequenced from one sample in a study of blood T cell repertoires in COVID-19. Only in-frame clones appear in the TCRdb table, and some are missing; sequencing was by immunoSEQ multiplex PCR. The sample includes some 270,000 clones, approximately 91% seen only once; the top ten take less than 2.5%. Sequencing used peripheral blood. These receptors were obtained from a middle-aged man with acute or convalescent COVID-19.

The rearrangement uses TRBV30 and TRBJ1-1, with D possibly TRBD1 on 5 matching bases. V was clipped by 3 bases and J by 4 bases, with 21 bases between them. This CDR3 has 16 amino acids. Looked up from germline, CDR1 is GTSNPN and CDR2 is SVGIG (reference sequence). CDR3: CAWSGGGIYRTTEAFF. The CDR3 nucleotides read TGTGCCTGGAGCGGGGGGGGGATCTACCGGACCACTGAAGCTTTCTTT. The complete variable domain, with remaining parts taken from reference TRBV30 and TRBJ1-1, reads SQTIHQWPATLVQPVGSPLSLECTVEGTSNPNLYWYRQAAGRGLQLLFYSVGIGQISSEVPQNLSASRPQDRQFILSSKKLLLSDSGFYLCAWSGGGIYRTTEAFFGQGTRLTVV.

In nucleotides, the CDR3 is TGTGCCAGCAGTCACCGTGGGGAGGCCCGTAATAGCAATCAGCCCCAGCATTTT. It is translated as CASSHRGEARNSNQPQHF. The chain recombines TRBV6-6 with TRBJ1-5, with no clear D. Per germline, CDR1 MNHNY and CDR2 SVGAGI (reference sequence). V lost 5 bases, J lost 0 bases, and 20 bases lay in between. CDR3 length: 18 amino acids.

The V call is TRBV11-2, the J call TRBJ2-7; 7 nucleotides align to TRBD2. V was pared by 5 bases and J by 2 bases, with 9 bases of the junction left unmatched. CDR1 is SGHAT and CDR2 is FQNNGV in the germline V gene. The CDR3 runs to 15 residues. CDR3: CASSRSGTGTYEQYF. DNA of the CDR3: TGTGCCAGCAGCCGGAGCGGGACGGGGACCTACGAGCAGTACTTC.

The sample holds one count of this clone. V and J are TRBV19 and TRBJ1-2; 7 bases match TRBD1. CDR3 length: 16 residues. Trimming at V came to 3 bases and at J to 4 bases, leaving 11 bases not matched to a gene. CDR1 is LNHDA, CDR2 SQIVND, per germline (reference sequence). This chain's CDR3 is CASSIGLRDSPYGYTF. CDR3 nucleotides: TGTGCCAGTAGTATTGGGCTTAGGGACAGCCCCTATGGCTACACCTTC.

The CDR3 loop is CASSRSNTGELFF. The CDR3 DNA reads TGTGCCAGCAGCCGTTCAAACACCGGGGAGCTGTTTTTT. This rearrangement joins TRBV3-1 (or the pseudogene TRBV3-2) to TRBJ2-2, with D unresolved. Trimming cost V 4 bases and J 2 bases, with 5 bases left between them. The germline V gene encodes CDR1 LGHDT and CDR2 YNNKEL (reference sequence). The CDR3 extends over 13 amino acids.